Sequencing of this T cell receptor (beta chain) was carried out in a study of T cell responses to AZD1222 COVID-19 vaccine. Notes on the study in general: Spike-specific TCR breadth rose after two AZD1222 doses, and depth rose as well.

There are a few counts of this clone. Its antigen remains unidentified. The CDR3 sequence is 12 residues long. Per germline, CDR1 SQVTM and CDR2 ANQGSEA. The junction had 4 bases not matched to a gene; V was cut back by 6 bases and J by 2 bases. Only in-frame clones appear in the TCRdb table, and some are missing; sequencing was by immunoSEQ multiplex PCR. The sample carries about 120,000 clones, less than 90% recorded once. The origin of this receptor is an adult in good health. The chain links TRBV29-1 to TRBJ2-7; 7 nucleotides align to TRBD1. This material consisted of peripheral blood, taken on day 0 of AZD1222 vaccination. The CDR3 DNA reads TGCAGCGTGAGGACAGGTCCCTACGAGCAGTACTTC. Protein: CSVRTGPYEQYF.